This T cell receptor beta chain was sequenced during a study of lymphopenia after photon versus proton radiotherapy. Broader study findings: Larger post-nadir TCR diversity loss correlated inversely with survival in deceased patients. Photon-treated patients lost naive T cells and TCR diversity; proton-treated stayed stable.

In regard to this clone: Its antigen is not known.

TCRdb's copy holds only in-frame clones and misses some; the assay was immunoSEQ multiplex PCR. The repertoire holds roughly 35,000 clones, with approximately 81% as singletons. Germline V gene lookup returns CDR1 SEHNR and CDR2 FQNEAQ (reference sequence). The CDR3 spans 16 residues. V lost 1 base and J lost 4; bases outside the gene matches: 9. This clonotype was sampled from a man aged 50 or older with gastric cancer. Specimen: peripheral blood, collected from a patient treated with photon-based radiotherapy. The gene calls are TRBV7-9 and TRBJ2-7; TRBD1 matches at 8 bases. In nucleotides, the CDR3 is TGTGCCAGCAGCTTAGGCTCTGGACAGGGCGAGTACGAGCAGTACTTC. Its protein is CASSLGSGQGEYEQYF. Full variable domain (missing parts from reference TRBV7-9 and TRBJ2-7): DTGVSQNPRHKITKRGQNVTFRCDPISEHNRLYWYRQTLGQGPEFLTYFQNEAQLEKSRLLSDRFSAERPKGSFSTLEIQRTEQGDSAMYLCASSLGSGQGEYEQYFGPGTRLTVT.